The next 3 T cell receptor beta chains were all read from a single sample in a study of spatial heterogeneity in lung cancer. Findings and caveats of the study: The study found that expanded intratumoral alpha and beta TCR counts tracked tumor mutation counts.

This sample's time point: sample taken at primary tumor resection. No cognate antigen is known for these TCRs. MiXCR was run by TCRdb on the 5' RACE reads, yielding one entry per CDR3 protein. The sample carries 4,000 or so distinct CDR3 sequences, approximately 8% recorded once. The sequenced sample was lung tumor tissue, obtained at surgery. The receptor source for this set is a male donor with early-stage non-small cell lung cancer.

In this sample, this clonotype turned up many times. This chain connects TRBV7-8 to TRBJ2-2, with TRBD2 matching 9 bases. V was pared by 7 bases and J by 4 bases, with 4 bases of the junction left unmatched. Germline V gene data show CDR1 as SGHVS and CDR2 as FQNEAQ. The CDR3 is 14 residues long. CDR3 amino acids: CASTPSGVTGELFF. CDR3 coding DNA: TGTGCCAGCACCCCTAGCGGGGTCACCGGGGAGCTGTTTTTT. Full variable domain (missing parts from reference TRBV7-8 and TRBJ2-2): GAGVSQSPRYKVAKRGQDVALRCDPISGHVSLFWYQQALGQGPEFLTYFQNEAQLDKSGLPSDRFFAERPEGSVSTLKIQRTQQEDSAVYLCASTPSGVTGELFFGEGSRLTVL.

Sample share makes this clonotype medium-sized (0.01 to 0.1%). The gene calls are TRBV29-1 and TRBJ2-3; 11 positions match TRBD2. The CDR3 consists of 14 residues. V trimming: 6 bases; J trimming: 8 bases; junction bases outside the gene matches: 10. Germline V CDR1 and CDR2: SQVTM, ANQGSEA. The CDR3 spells CSVEGTSGSGTQYF. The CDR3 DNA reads TGCAGCGTGGAGGGGACTAGCGGTTCGGGTACGCAGTATTTT.

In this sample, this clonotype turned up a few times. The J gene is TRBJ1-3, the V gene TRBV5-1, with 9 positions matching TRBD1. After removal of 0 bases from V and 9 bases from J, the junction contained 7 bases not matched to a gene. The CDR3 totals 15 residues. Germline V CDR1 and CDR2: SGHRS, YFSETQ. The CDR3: CASSLGPDRGSTIYF. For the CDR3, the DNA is TGCGCCAGCAGCTTGGGACCGGACAGGGGCAGCACCATATATTTT. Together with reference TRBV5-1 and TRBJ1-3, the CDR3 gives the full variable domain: KAGVTQTPRYLIKTRGQQVTLSCSPISGHRSVSWYQQTPGQGLQFLFEYFSETQRNKGNFPGRFSGRQFSNSRSEMNVSTLELGDSALYLCASSLGPDRGSTIYFGEGSWLTVV.